A selection of T cell receptor beta chains follows, all from one sample in a study of blood T cell repertoires in COVID-19. Clones were sequenced by immunoSEQ multiplex PCR, and TCRdb holds only the in-frame ones, with some missing. The table lists about 68,000 clones, around nine tenths of them singletons. The sequenced material came from peripheral blood. Source of these receptors: a man in his fifties with active COVID-19. Both conserved end residues are part of each CDR3. Fields, in order: D gene, J gene, V gene, clone size, CDR3 length, CDR3 DNA, CDR3 protein. The D gene is left open where the match is weak. For some rows the clone size is stated as once, few or many, or as a class when expanded; others skip it.

d_call: TRBD2; j_call: TRBJ2-3; v_call: TRBV6-5; clone_size: -; cdr3_length: 14; cdr3_nt: TGTGCCAGCAGTAGCGGGACTTTCACAGATACGCAGTATTTT; cdr3_aa: CASSSGTFTDTQYF
d_call: TRBD2; j_call: TRBJ2-7; v_call: TRBV9; clone_size: few; cdr3_length: 18; cdr3_nt: TGTGCCAGCAGCCCCCCAAGGGGACTAGCGGGGGCCACCGTGGAGCAGTACTTC; cdr3_aa: CASSPPRGLAGATVEQYF
d_call: TRBD1; j_call: TRBJ1-1; v_call: TRBV7-2; clone_size: -; cdr3_length: 15; cdr3_nt: TGTGCCAGCAGCTTTTTGTGGACAGGAAACACTGAAGCTTTCTTT; cdr3_aa: CASSFLWTGNTEAFF
d_call: TRBD1; j_call: TRBJ1-2; v_call: TRBV28; clone_size: -; cdr3_length: 14; cdr3_nt: TGTGCCAGTAGAGGACAGGGGGGGATCTATGGCTACACCTTC; cdr3_aa: CASRGQGGIYGYTF
d_call: -; j_call: TRBJ2-2; v_call: TRBV24-1; clone_size: -; cdr3_length: 14; cdr3_nt: TGTGCCACCTCATGGGGCAGGCGCACCGGGGAGCTGTTTTTT; cdr3_aa: CATSWGRRTGELFF
d_call: -; j_call: TRBJ1-2; v_call: TRBV28; clone_size: once; cdr3_length: 15; cdr3_nt: TGTGCCAGCAGTTTGGGAGGACAACTTAACTATGGCTACACCTTC; cdr3_aa: CASSLGGQLNYGYTF
d_call: -; j_call: TRBJ1-2; v_call: TRBV19; clone_size: -; cdr3_length: 15; cdr3_nt: TGTGCCAGCGCTCGGCCGGACAGCTCTAACTATGGCTACACCTTC; cdr3_aa: CASARPDSSNYGYTF
d_call: TRBD2; j_call: TRBJ2-6; v_call: TRBV19; clone_size: -; cdr3_length: 16; cdr3_nt: TGTGCCAGTAGTATTCCAAGCGGGGTTGGGGCCAACGTCCTGACTTTC; cdr3_aa: CASSIPSGVGANVLTF
d_call: -; j_call: TRBJ2-7; v_call: TRBV27; clone_size: few; cdr3_length: 15; cdr3_nt: TGTGCCAGCAGCCCCCGGGACTCTCTTGACTACGAGCAGTACTTC; cdr3_aa: CASSPRDSLDYEQYF
d_call: -; j_call: TRBJ1-1; v_call: TRBV5-6; clone_size: -; cdr3_length: 15; cdr3_nt: TGTGCCAGCAGCTCCTACTCGACAGTGAACACTGAAGCTTTCTTT; cdr3_aa: CASSSYSTVNTEAFF
d_call: -; j_call: TRBJ2-7; v_call: TRBV5-1; clone_size: -; cdr3_length: 14; cdr3_nt: TGCGCCAGCAGCCCTATACAGGGTGCTTACGAGCAGTACTTC; cdr3_aa: CASSPIQGAYEQYF
d_call: -; j_call: TRBJ2-3; v_call: TRBV28; clone_size: once; cdr3_length: 14; cdr3_nt: TGTGCCAGCAGCACCCCGACGGAGACAGATACGCAGTATTTT; cdr3_aa: CASSTPTETDTQYF
d_call: TRBD2; j_call: TRBJ2-7; v_call: TRBV3-1/TRBV3-2; clone_size: -; cdr3_length: 15; cdr3_nt: TGTGCCAGCAGTTCGACTAGCGGGAGTCTGTACGAGCAGTACTTC; cdr3_aa: CASSSTSGSLYEQYF
d_call: -; j_call: TRBJ1-2; v_call: TRBV6-5; clone_size: -; cdr3_length: 15; cdr3_nt: TGTGCCAGCAGCGACACCGCCGGGATGAACTATGGCTACACCTTC; cdr3_aa: CASSDTAGMNYGYTF
d_call: -; j_call: TRBJ1-2; v_call: TRBV18; clone_size: -; cdr3_length: 14; cdr3_nt: TGTGCCAGCTCACCACTGCCGGGAACTATGGACTACACCTTC; cdr3_aa: CASSPLPGTMDYTF
d_call: -; j_call: TRBJ2-2; v_call: TRBV19; clone_size: -; cdr3_length: 14; cdr3_nt: TGTGCCAGTAGCCTGACAGCAAACACCGGGGAGCTGTTTTTT; cdr3_aa: CASSLTANTGELFF
d_call: -; j_call: TRBJ2-7; v_call: TRBV7-2; clone_size: -; cdr3_length: 18; cdr3_nt: TGTGCCAGCAGCTTAAATTCGAGGGGGTTAGGTTTCTCCTACGAGCAGTACTTC; cdr3_aa: CASSLNSRGLGFSYEQYF
d_call: TRBD2; j_call: TRBJ2-7; v_call: TRBV3-1/TRBV3-2; clone_size: once; cdr3_length: 20; cdr3_nt: TGTGCCAGCAGCCAAGATGGGGGGGAAGCCCGGCCTGAAATTCCTTACGAGCAGTACTTC; cdr3_aa: CASSQDGGEARPEIPYEQYF
d_call: -; j_call: TRBJ1-5; v_call: TRBV28; clone_size: few; cdr3_length: 13; cdr3_nt: TGTGCCAGCAGTTTGCCTCAGAACAAGCCCCAGCATTTT; cdr3_aa: CASSLPQNKPQHF
d_call: TRBD2; j_call: TRBJ2-3; v_call: TRBV6-2/TRBV6-3; clone_size: -; cdr3_length: 15; cdr3_nt: TGTGCCAGCAGCCCCCTACGGGGAGGGGAAGATACGCAGTATTTT; cdr3_aa: CASSPLRGGEDTQYF
d_call: -; j_call: TRBJ2-3; v_call: TRBV28; clone_size: -; cdr3_length: 16; cdr3_nt: TGTGCCAGCAGCTCCCTTACCGGTCACGGCACAGATACGCAGTATTTT; cdr3_aa: CASSSLTGHGTDTQYF
d_call: TRBD2; j_call: TRBJ2-1; v_call: TRBV19; clone_size: -; cdr3_length: 16; cdr3_nt: TGTGCCAGTAGTACCCGTAGCGGGAGCTCCTACAATGAGCAGTTCTTC; cdr3_aa: CASSTRSGSSYNEQFF
d_call: -; j_call: TRBJ1-3; v_call: TRBV28; clone_size: -; cdr3_length: 16; cdr3_nt: TGTGCCAGCAGTTTATTGACGGGAAGGTCTGGAAACACCATATATTTT; cdr3_aa: CASSLLTGRSGNTIYF
d_call: TRBD2; j_call: TRBJ2-3; v_call: TRBV6-5; clone_size: -; cdr3_length: 15; cdr3_nt: TGTGCCAGCAGTCTCGTAGCGGGAGGCTCAGATACGCAGTATTTT; cdr3_aa: CASSLVAGGSDTQYF
d_call: -; j_call: TRBJ1-2; v_call: TRBV11-2; clone_size: -; cdr3_length: 11; cdr3_nt: TGTGCCAGCAGCTTAGGGGGGGACGCCACCTTC; cdr3_aa: CASSLGGDATF
d_call: TRBD1; j_call: TRBJ2-2; v_call: TRBV7-2; clone_size: -; cdr3_length: 15; cdr3_nt: TGTGCCAGCAGCCCCCGGACAGGGAACACCGGGGAGCTGTTTTTT; cdr3_aa: CASSPRTGNTGELFF
d_call: -; j_call: TRBJ2-7; v_call: TRBV7-9; clone_size: -; cdr3_length: 13; cdr3_nt: TGTGCCAGCAGCTTACCGCCACGAGACGAGCAGTACTTC; cdr3_aa: CASSLPPRDEQYF
d_call: TRBD2; j_call: TRBJ2-2; v_call: TRBV5-4; clone_size: -; cdr3_length: 19; cdr3_nt: TGTGCCAGCAGCTTGGCTAGTGGCCGGGGGGGAAATCGGGCCGGGGAGCTGTTTTTT; cdr3_aa: CASSLASGRGGNRAGELFF
d_call: TRBD2; j_call: TRBJ2-1; v_call: TRBV19; clone_size: -; cdr3_length: 16; cdr3_nt: TGTGCCAGTAGTCGGGTAGCGGGGGGATTATACAATGAGCAGTTCTTC; cdr3_aa: CASSRVAGGLYNEQFF
d_call: -; j_call: TRBJ1-2; v_call: TRBV30; clone_size: -; cdr3_length: 11; cdr3_nt: TGTGCCTGGATGACTTGGGAGGGCTACACCTTC; cdr3_aa: CAWMTWEGYTF
d_call: TRBD1; j_call: TRBJ1-2; v_call: TRBV7-8; clone_size: -; cdr3_length: 14; cdr3_nt: TGTGCCAGCACCATGGGCCGACAGGGGTATGGCTACACCTTC; cdr3_aa: CASTMGRQGYGYTF
d_call: TRBD2; j_call: TRBJ2-5; v_call: TRBV5-1; clone_size: -; cdr3_length: 16; cdr3_nt: TGCGCCAGCAGCTTGTTAGCGGGGGGGAACCAAGAGACCCAGTACTTC; cdr3_aa: CASSLLAGGNQETQYF
d_call: TRBD2; j_call: TRBJ2-2; v_call: TRBV5-6; clone_size: -; cdr3_length: 17; cdr3_nt: TGTGCCAGCAGTGGAGCCGGTAGCGGGAGGGACGACGGGGAGCTGTTTTTT; cdr3_aa: CASSGAGSGRDDGELFF
d_call: -; j_call: TRBJ1-1; v_call: TRBV3-1/TRBV3-2; clone_size: -; cdr3_length: 14; cdr3_nt: TGTGCCACCTCTACGGGGAACAAAAACACTGAAGCTTTCTTT; cdr3_aa: CATSTGNKNTEAFF
d_call: TRBD1; j_call: TRBJ1-6; v_call: TRBV7-2; clone_size: few; cdr3_length: 16; cdr3_nt: TGTGCCAGCAGCTCTGGGACAGGGGGCGCAGGATCACCCCTCCACTTT; cdr3_aa: CASSSGTGGAGSPLHF
d_call: TRBD2; j_call: TRBJ2-3; v_call: TRBV13; clone_size: -; cdr3_length: 15; cdr3_nt: TGTGCCAGCAGCCCCCGTAGCGGGAGATCAGATACGCAGTATTTT; cdr3_aa: CASSPRSGRSDTQYF
d_call: -; j_call: TRBJ2-1; v_call: TRBV2; clone_size: -; cdr3_length: 16; cdr3_nt: TGTGCCAGCAGGGCCCCAGAGTTTCAGGGGAACAATGAGCAGTTCTTC; cdr3_aa: CASRAPEFQGNNEQFF
d_call: TRBD1; j_call: TRBJ1-1; v_call: TRBV4-1; clone_size: -; cdr3_length: 14; cdr3_nt: TGCGCCAGCAGCCGAGGGACAGAGAACACTGAAGCTTTCTTT; cdr3_aa: CASSRGTENTEAFF
d_call: TRBD1; j_call: TRBJ2-7; v_call: TRBV14; clone_size: -; cdr3_length: 16; cdr3_nt: TGTGCCAGCAGCCCATTGCCGGGACAGGGAGACTACGAGCAGTACTTC; cdr3_aa: CASSPLPGQGDYEQYF
d_call: -; j_call: TRBJ1-5; v_call: TRBV30; clone_size: -; cdr3_length: 15; cdr3_nt: TGTGCCTGGGCCCTCGGGACTCTAGGGGATCAGCCCCAGCATTTT; cdr3_aa: CAWALGTLGDQPQHF
d_call: -; j_call: TRBJ2-7; v_call: TRBV5-4; clone_size: -; cdr3_length: 13; cdr3_nt: TGTGCCAGCAGCTTGCGGGGTCGGGGGGAGCAGTACTTC; cdr3_aa: CASSLRGRGEQYF
d_call: TRBD1; j_call: TRBJ2-5; v_call: TRBV2; clone_size: -; cdr3_length: 13; cdr3_nt: TGTGCCAGCAACATGGACAGGGAAGAGACCCAGTACTTC; cdr3_aa: CASNMDREETQYF
d_call: -; j_call: TRBJ1-5; v_call: TRBV5-1; clone_size: few; cdr3_length: 14; cdr3_nt: TGCGCCAGCAGCTTGGATAGTCCGGGACAGCCCCAGCATTTT; cdr3_aa: CASSLDSPGQPQHF
d_call: -; j_call: TRBJ1-1; v_call: TRBV9; clone_size: -; cdr3_length: 14; cdr3_nt: TGTGCCAGCAGCGTAATAAGCGGGAACACTGAAGCTTTCTTT; cdr3_aa: CASSVISGNTEAFF
d_call: TRBD1; j_call: TRBJ2-4; v_call: TRBV19; clone_size: once; cdr3_length: 19; cdr3_nt: TGTGCCAGTAGTCGACAGGGGGCGAATCCCGGCGAAGCCAAAAACATTCAGTACTTC; cdr3_aa: CASSRQGANPGEAKNIQYF
d_call: TRBD1; j_call: TRBJ2-3; v_call: TRBV19; clone_size: -; cdr3_length: 16; cdr3_nt: TGTGCCAGTAGCCCACGGGGACAGGAAAGCACAGATACGCAGTATTTT; cdr3_aa: CASSPRGQESTDTQYF
d_call: TRBD2; j_call: TRBJ2-2; v_call: TRBV19; clone_size: -; cdr3_length: 18; cdr3_nt: TGTGCCAGTACCCATGATAGTAGCGGGAGATTCTACACCGGGGAGCTGTTTTTT; cdr3_aa: CASTHDSSGRFYTGELFF
d_call: TRBD1; j_call: TRBJ2-7; v_call: TRBV13; clone_size: -; cdr3_length: 12; cdr3_nt: TGTGCCAGCAGAAGACAGGGATACGAGCAGTACTTC; cdr3_aa: CASRRQGYEQYF
d_call: TRBD1; j_call: TRBJ1-1; v_call: TRBV28; clone_size: -; cdr3_length: 14; cdr3_nt: TGTGCCAGCACGATGAACAGGGGCGGCACTGAAGCTTTCTTT; cdr3_aa: CASTMNRGGTEAFF
d_call: TRBD1; j_call: TRBJ2-1; v_call: TRBV12-3/TRBV12-4; clone_size: -; cdr3_length: 13; cdr3_nt: TGTGCCAGCAGTCCGGGACAGTACAATGAGCAGTTCTTC; cdr3_aa: CASSPGQYNEQFF
d_call: TRBD1; j_call: TRBJ2-1; v_call: TRBV5-6; clone_size: -; cdr3_length: 14; cdr3_nt: TGTGCCAGCAGGTCGACAGGGGTGGACAATGAGCAGTTCTTC; cdr3_aa: CASRSTGVDNEQFF
d_call: -; j_call: TRBJ2-3; v_call: TRBV6-5; clone_size: -; cdr3_length: 14; cdr3_nt: TGTGCCAGCCTACACGGGAGTAGCACAGATACGCAGTATTTT; cdr3_aa: CASLHGSSTDTQYF
d_call: TRBD2; j_call: TRBJ2-3; v_call: TRBV11-2; clone_size: -; cdr3_length: 14; cdr3_nt: TGTGCCAGCAGCTTCGGTAGCGGGGGAGATACGCAGTATTTT; cdr3_aa: CASSFGSGGDTQYF
d_call: TRBD1; j_call: TRBJ1-6; v_call: TRBV10-1; clone_size: -; cdr3_length: 15; cdr3_nt: TGCGCCAGCAGGGGGACAGGGGGGTGGAATTCACCCCTCCACTTT; cdr3_aa: CASRGTGGWNSPLHF
d_call: -; j_call: TRBJ1-3; v_call: TRBV7-2; clone_size: -; cdr3_length: 13; cdr3_nt: TGTGCCAGCAGCTTAATAGCTGGAAACACCATATATTTT; cdr3_aa: CASSLIAGNTIYF
d_call: TRBD2; j_call: TRBJ2-1; v_call: TRBV6-5; clone_size: -; cdr3_length: 15; cdr3_nt: TGTGCCAGCACCGGGAGTAGCGGGGACCCAAATGAGCAGTTCTTC; cdr3_aa: CASTGSSGDPNEQFF
d_call: -; j_call: TRBJ2-7; v_call: TRBV28; clone_size: -; cdr3_length: 11; cdr3_nt: TGTGCCAGCAGTTTAATGGCCGAGCAGTACTTC; cdr3_aa: CASSLMAEQYF
d_call: -; j_call: TRBJ2-1; v_call: TRBV12-3/TRBV12-4; clone_size: -; cdr3_length: 13; cdr3_nt: TGTGCCAGCGCGGGGGGACAGTACAATGAGCAGTTCTTC; cdr3_aa: CASAGGQYNEQFF